This TCR beta chain was sequenced during a study of blood T cells in healthy people across ages. Study-level findings and limits: Significant beta diversity loss was already apparent by age about 39, declining roughly linearly.

In germline, CDR1 is SQVTM, CDR2 ANQGSEA. The CDR3 is made up of 12 amino acids. Turning to this clonotype: Its antigen is not known.

Next came a second PCR, run for about 7 to 12 cycles, which used a sample-barcoded 5' primer along with a J-beta primer mix. A template-switch adaptor containing 12 random nucleotides labeled each cDNA molecule. TCRdb processed the 5' RACE reads anew with MiXCR; each CDR3 protein has one entry. The top ten clones hold 30% to 45% of a sample with about 640,000 distinct CDR3 sequences, roughly 50% of them seen once. The sequenced sample was blood. The V gene is TRBV29-1, the J gene TRBJ1-1; TRBD1 might be the D (6 bases). The sequence was obtained from a man between 60 and 70 years old in good health. The CDR3 here is CTTGGQNTEAFF. The CDR3 region has the DNA TGCACTACTGGGGGGCAGAACACTGAAGCTTTCTTT.